This T cell receptor beta chain stems from a study of blood T cell repertoires in COVID-19. Trimming pared 4 bases from V and 5 bases from J, leaving 18 bases between. The CDR3 consists of 15 residues. Germline CDR1 SGDLS, CDR2 YYNGEE. The method was immunoSEQ multiplex PCR; TCRdb's version includes in-frame clones alone and lacks a portion of them. The profile shows some 450,000 clones, approximately 88% of them singletons. Sequenced sample: peripheral blood. This sequence joins TRBV9 and TRBJ2-5; D perhaps matches TRBD2 (7 bases). The origin of this receptor is a woman aged 45 to 65 with COVID-19, enrolled during active disease. The CDR3 sequence is CASSRGPGGGETQYF. CDR3 coding DNA: TGTGCCAGCAGCCGGGGGCCCGGGGGAGGGGAGACCCAGTACTTC.